The TCR beta chain described here comes from a study of CD8 T cells in Susac syndrome. In regard to this clonotype: Its antigen remains unidentified.

cDNA came from roughly 0.5 to 1 ug RNA primed by random hexamers. Amplification of the TCR beta CDR3 was carried out by immunoSEQ multiplex PCR, which spanned a total of 54 Vbeta and 13 Jbeta segments. TCRdb re-called the immunoSEQ multiplex PCR reads with MiXCR, one entry per CDR3 protein. The data show approximately 150,000 distinct CDR3 sequences, approximately 93% seen once. Germline lookup yields CDR1 LGHDT and CDR2 YNNKEL (reference sequence). The J segment lost 6 bases and the V segment lost 5 bases, leaving 9 bases of the junction unmatched. The length of the CDR3 is 14 residues. The study's findings and limits: The study recognized that the number of individuals in its TCR sequencing and HLA analysis was relatively small.

Controls were drawn from healthy donors and were matched for age and sex. This sequence was found in a human donor in good health. The chain couples TRBV3-1 to TRBJ2-7, with 8 bases matching TRBD1. The sample comprised CD4+ T cells from PBMCs. As DNA, the CDR3 is TGTGCCAGCAGCAACCGGGACAGGCAAGGCGAGCAGTACTTC. It yields the protein CASSNRDRQGEQYF.